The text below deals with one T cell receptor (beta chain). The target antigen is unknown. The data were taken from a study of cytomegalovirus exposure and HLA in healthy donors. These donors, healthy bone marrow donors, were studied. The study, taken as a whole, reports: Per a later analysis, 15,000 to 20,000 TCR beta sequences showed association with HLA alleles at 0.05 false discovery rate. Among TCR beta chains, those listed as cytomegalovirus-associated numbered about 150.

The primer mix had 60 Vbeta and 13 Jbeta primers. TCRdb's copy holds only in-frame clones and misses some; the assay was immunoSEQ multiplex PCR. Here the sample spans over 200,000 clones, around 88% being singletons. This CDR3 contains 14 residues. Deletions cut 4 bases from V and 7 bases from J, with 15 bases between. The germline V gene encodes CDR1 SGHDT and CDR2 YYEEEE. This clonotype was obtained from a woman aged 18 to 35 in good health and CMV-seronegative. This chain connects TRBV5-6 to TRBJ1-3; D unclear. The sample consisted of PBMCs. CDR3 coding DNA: TGTGCCAGCAGCATCCTCGGCCCGGGGAACACCATATATTTT. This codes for CASSILGPGNTIYF. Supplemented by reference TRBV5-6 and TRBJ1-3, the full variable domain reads DAGVTQSPTHLIKTRGQQVTLRCSPKSGHDTVSWYQQALGQGPQFIFQYYEEEERQRGNFPDRFSGHQFPNYSSELNVNALLLGDSALYLCASSILGPGNTIYFGEGSWLTVV.